Each of the 13 T cell receptor beta chains below was sequenced from the same sample in a study of T cells in localized non-small cell lung cancer. Clones were sequenced by immunoSEQ multiplex PCR, and TCRdb holds only the in-frame ones, with some missing. The sample yields 53,000 or so clones, about 89% seen once. Source: peripheral blood, taken before any cancer treatment. These receptors all come from a man aged 40 to 69 with stage I lung adenocarcinoma.

V usage is TRBV14 and J usage is TRBJ2-7, with 7 bases aligning to TRBD1. V gave up 4 bases and J gave up 1 base; unmatched junction bases: 7. There are 15 residues in the CDR3. The V gene's germline CDR1 is SGHDN and CDR2 FVKESK. The chain's CDR3 is CASSPYRGVSYEQYF. DNA of the CDR3: TGTGCCAGCAGCCCATACAGGGGAGTATCCTACGAGCAGTACTTC. Supplemented by reference TRBV14 and TRBJ2-7, the full variable domain reads EAGVTQFPSHSVIEKGQTVTLRCDPISGHDNLYWYRRVMGKEIKFLLHFVKESKQDESGMPNNRFLAERTGGTYSTLKVQPAELEDSGVYFCASSPYRGVSYEQYFGPGTRLTVT.

This chain connects TRBV20-1 to TRBJ1-2; no firm D call. The CDR3 length is 11 residues. Trimming took 2 bases from V and 4 from J, leaving 5 bases between them. Germline CDR1 DFQATT, CDR2 SNEGSKA (reference sequence). CDR3 in amino acids: CSARRVYGYTF. DNA of the CDR3: TGCAGTGCTAGAAGGGTCTATGGCTACACCTTC.

The chain links TRBV14 to TRBJ1-2, with a tentative D call TRBD1 (5 bases). CDR1 is SGHDN and CDR2 is FVKESK in the germline V gene. CDR3 length: 15 amino acids. The V end lost 2 bases, the J end lost 5 bases, and 15 bases lay between the germline ends. The CDR3 nucleotides are TGTGCCAGCAGCCAAACGACAAAGGGGAGGTATGGCTACACCTTC. This sequence encodes CASSQTTKGRYGYTF.

This clone was found once. CDR3 loop: CSVVGRHGSYEQYF. In DNA, the CDR3 is TGCAGCGTTGTCGGTCGTCACGGCTCCTACGAGCAGTACTTC. This chain uses TRBV29-1 with TRBJ2-7; no clear D gene. Per the germline V gene, CDR1 is SQVTM and CDR2 is ANQGSEA. V was shortened by 4 bases and J by 0 bases, with 13 bases between the two germline ends. The CDR3 runs 14 residues.

This chain connects TRBV4-1 to TRBJ2-4; 9 nucleotides align to TRBD2. There are 17 residues in the CDR3. Germline V CDR1 and CDR2: MGHRA, YSYEKL. The V and J ends lost 4 bases and 3 bases, in that order; junction bases with no gene match: 10. The CDR3 DNA sequence: TGCGCCAGCAGCCGACACCCTAGCGGGATGGACAAAAACATTCAGTACTTC. It codes for CASSRHPSGMDKNIQYF.

The chain couples TRBV21-1 to TRBJ2-4; the table calls TRBD2, which could not be checked here. TRBV21-1 is given as a pseudogene. The CDR3 has 17 residues. The CDR3 loop is CASSKHLSGRAFTIQYF. The CDR3 coding sequence is TGTGCCAGCAGCAAACATTTGAGCGGGAGGGCCTTTACCATTCAGTACTTC.

This clone has just one count. CDR3 nucleotide sequence: TGTGCCAGTAGTGTAGCGGACTCCACCTTTTACTATGGCTACACCTTC. Residues: CASSVADSTFYYGYTF. The rearrangement links TRBV19 to TRBJ1-2; the D is unclear. V lost 5 bases and J lost 3, with 19 bases in between. This CDR3 contains 16 residues. Looked up from germline, CDR1 is LNHDA and CDR2 is SQIVND (reference sequence).

This sequence joins TRBV11-3 and TRBJ2-3; D gene uncertain. The germline V and J ends were trimmed by 0 bases and 2 bases, with 6 bases remaining between them. This CDR3 comprises 14 residues. Per germline, CDR1 SGHNT and CDR2 YENEEA. The DNA of the CDR3 is TGTGCCAGCAGCTTAGATCCGATCACAGATACGCAGTATTTT. It specifies CASSLDPITDTQYF.

The V gene is TRBV2, the J gene TRBJ2-7, with D unresolved. The CDR3 extends over 15 amino acids. Germline CDR1 is SNHLY and CDR2 is FYNNEI. Trimming cost V 8 bases and J 0 bases, with 17 bases left between them. The CDR3 nucleotides are TGTGCCAGCGCGCTTTCCGGGCCTAGCTCCTACGAGCAGTACTTC. The encoded protein is CASALSGPSSYEQYF.

Remarks on this clone: Other DNA sequences in the same sample also yield this CDR3. CDR3 residues: CASSLSGSYEQYF. The CDR3 nucleotides are TGTGCCAGCAGCTTATCAGGCTCCTACGAGCAGTACTTC. The chain employs TRBV7-9 and TRBJ2-7; no clear D gene. The germline V gene encodes CDR1 SEHNR and CDR2 FQNEAQ (reference sequence). Trimming stripped 2 bases from V and 0 bases from J, with 5 bases between. This CDR3 has 13 residues.

This sequence joins TRBV7-2 and TRBJ1-1; no clear D gene. This CDR3 is 13 amino acids long. Germline V gene lookup returns CDR1 SGHTA and CDR2 FQGNSA. Trimming removed 6 bases from V and 4 bases from J, with 12 bases in between. Written as DNA, the CDR3 is TGTGCCAGCAGACCAACGGAGCTCACTGAAGCTTTCTTT. The encoded protein is CASRPTELTEAFF.

This clone was observed a few times. CDR3 in amino acids: CASSASPATNEKLFF. CDR3 nucleotides: TGTGCCAGCAGCGCCAGTCCCGCAACTAATGAAAAACTGTTTTTT. This sequence joins TRBV11-2 and TRBJ1-4, with D unclear. Per the germline V gene, CDR1 is SGHAT and CDR2 is FQNNGV. This CDR3 spans 15 amino acids. V gave up 5 bases and J gave up 0 bases, with 10 bases separating them.

This chain connects TRBV28 to TRBJ2-7, with unresolved D. Germline CDR1 and CDR2: MDHEN and SYDVKM. Trimming removed 2 bases from V and 3 bases from J, with 11 bases in between. CDR3 length equals 14 residues. The CDR3 is CASSLGHLDYEQYF. CDR3 nucleotides: TGTGCCAGCAGTTTAGGGCACCTAGACTACGAGCAGTACTTC.